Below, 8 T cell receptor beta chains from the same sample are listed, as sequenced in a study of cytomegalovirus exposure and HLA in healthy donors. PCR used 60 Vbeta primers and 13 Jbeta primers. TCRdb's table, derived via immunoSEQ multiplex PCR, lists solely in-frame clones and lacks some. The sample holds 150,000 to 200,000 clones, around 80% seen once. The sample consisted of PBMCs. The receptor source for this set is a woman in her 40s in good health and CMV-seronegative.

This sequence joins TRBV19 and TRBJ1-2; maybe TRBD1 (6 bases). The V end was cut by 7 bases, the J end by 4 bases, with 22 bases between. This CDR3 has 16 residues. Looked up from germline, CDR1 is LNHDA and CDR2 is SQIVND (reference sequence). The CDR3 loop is CASTPGGASTLYGYTF. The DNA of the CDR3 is TGTGCCAGTACCCCCGGGGGGGCCTCTACCCTCTATGGCTACACCTTC.

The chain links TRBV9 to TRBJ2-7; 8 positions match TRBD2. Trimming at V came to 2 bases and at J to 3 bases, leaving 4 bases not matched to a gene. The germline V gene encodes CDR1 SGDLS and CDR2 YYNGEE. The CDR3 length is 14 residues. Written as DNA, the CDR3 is TGTGCCAGCAGCGTGGGACTAGACGGCTACGAGCAGTACTTC. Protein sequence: CASSVGLDGYEQYF.

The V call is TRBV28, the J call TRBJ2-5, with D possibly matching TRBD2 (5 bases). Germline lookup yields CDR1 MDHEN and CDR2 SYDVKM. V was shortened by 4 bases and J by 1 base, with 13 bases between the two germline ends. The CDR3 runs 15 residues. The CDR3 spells CASSSQPDFQETQYF. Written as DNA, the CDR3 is TGTGCCAGCAGTTCTCAGCCGGACTTCCAAGAGACCCAGTACTTC.

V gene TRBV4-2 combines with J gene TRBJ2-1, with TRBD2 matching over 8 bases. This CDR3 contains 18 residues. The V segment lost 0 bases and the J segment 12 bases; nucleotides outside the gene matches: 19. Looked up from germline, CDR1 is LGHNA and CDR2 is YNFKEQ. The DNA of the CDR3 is TGTGCCAGCAGCCAAGATTCTCCAGCGGGAGTACTGTCGGTGGCGCAGTTCTTC. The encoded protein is CASSQDSPAGVLSVAQFF.

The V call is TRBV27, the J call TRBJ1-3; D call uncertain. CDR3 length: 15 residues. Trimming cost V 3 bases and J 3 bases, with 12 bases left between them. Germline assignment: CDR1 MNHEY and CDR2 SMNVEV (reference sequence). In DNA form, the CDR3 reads TGTGCCAGCAGTTTTAGTTCCGGGAGTGGAAACACCATATATTTT. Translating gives CASSFSSGSGNTIYF.

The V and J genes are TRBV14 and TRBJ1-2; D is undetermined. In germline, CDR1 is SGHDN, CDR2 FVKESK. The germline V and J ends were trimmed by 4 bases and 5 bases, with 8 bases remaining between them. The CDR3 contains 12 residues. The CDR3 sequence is CASSPAGYGYTF. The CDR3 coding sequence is TGTGCCAGCAGCCCGGCGGGGTATGGCTACACCTTC.

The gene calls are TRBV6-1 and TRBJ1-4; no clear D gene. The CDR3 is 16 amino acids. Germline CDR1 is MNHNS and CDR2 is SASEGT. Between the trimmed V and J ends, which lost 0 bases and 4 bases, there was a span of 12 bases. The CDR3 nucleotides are TGTGCCAGCAGTGAAGCCCCCCGGTTAAGTAATGAAAAACTGTTTTTT. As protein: CASSEAPRLSNEKLFF.

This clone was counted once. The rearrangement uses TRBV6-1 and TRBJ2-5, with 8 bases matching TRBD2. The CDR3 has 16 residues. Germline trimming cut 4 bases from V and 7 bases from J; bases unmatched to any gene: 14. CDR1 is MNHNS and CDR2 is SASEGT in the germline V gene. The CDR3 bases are TGTGCCAGCAGTGTGCGGGAGGAGGGGATCAAGTCGACCCAGTACTTC. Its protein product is CASSVREEGIKSTQYF.